This TCR beta chain was retrieved from a study of T-cell memory formation after mild COVID-19. TCRdb itself ran the 5' RACE reads through MiXCR, one entry per CDR3 protein. The sample shows tens of thousands of distinct CDR3 sequences, under 25% of them seen only once. A word on this clonotype: Its antigen remains unidentified.

Findings and caveats of the study: Contracting CD4+ clones lay largely in CM and EM, with CD8+ ones residing in EMRA.

The source of this sequence is an adult who had mild COVID-19 (a few samples of this study predate the infection). Cell type and time point are not known. The sequenced sample was PBMCs or a T cell subset sorted from them (not recorded which).

The chain's CDR3 is CASSSGLRVSQTNEKLFF. The CDR3 DNA sequence: TGTGCCAGCAGCTCCGGGCTCCGTGTTAGCCAGACTAATGAAAAACTGTTTTTT. V gene TRBV12-3 or TRBV12-4 combines with J gene TRBJ1-4; D is unclear. CDR3 size: 18 residues. V gave up 6 bases and J gave up 2 bases, with 22 bases separating them.